This T cell receptor (beta chain) was recorded in a study of blood T cells in healthy people across ages. General study findings and limits: Naive CD4+ cell counts and diversity both ran higher in long-lived than in aged donors.

A sample-barcoded 5' primer and a J-beta primer mix were used in a second PCR of about 6 to 11 cycles. Paired-end reads containing CDR3 totaled no fewer than 2.5 million for each sample. In TCRdb, the 5' RACE reads were re-called with MiXCR into one record per CDR3 protein. The sample shows more than 1.4 million distinct CDR3 sequences, approximately 38% of them seen only once. Trimming took 5 bases from V and 1 from J, leaving 11 bases between them. The CDR3 is 14 amino acids. The V gene's germline CDR1 is SGHTA and CDR2 FQGNSA. This clonotype has more than one count but fewer than ten. The antigen remains undetermined.

Material for sequencing was blood. The chain employs TRBV7-2 and TRBJ1-1; D may be TRBD1 (6 bases). This TCR came from a woman between 18 and 29 years old in good health. DNA for the CDR3: TGTGCCAGCAGCAAAGGGGGGTCGAACACTGAAGCTTTCTTT. This sequence encodes CASSKGGSNTEAFF.